The rows below give T cell receptor beta chains drawn from one sample of a study of T-cell reconstitution after alpha-beta-depleted transplantation in children. TCRdb reprocessed the PCR reads with MiXCR, giving one entry per CDR3 protein. The data show about 460,000 distinct CDR3 sequences, around 12% seen once. This specimen consisted of PBMCs from the stem cell graft donor, obtained from the stem cell graft. Receptors originate from a human donor who donated a stem cell graft to a child with combined immunodeficiency. CDR3s include the opening cysteine and the closing phenylalanine or tryptophan. A D gene is named only where the DNA matches it firmly. Rows may omit the clone size; those that give it use once, few, many or a size class.

D: NA; size: NA; V: TRBV27; J: TRBJ2-1; DNA: TGTGCCAGCAGAAGAATTGTCGACAATGAGCAGTTCTTC; CDR3: CASRRIVDNEQFF
D: NA; size: NA; V: TRBV6-1; J: TRBJ1-4; DNA: TGTGCCAGCAGTGAAGCCAGCCTAAGGGAGGAAGGTGAAAAACTGTTTTTT; CDR3: CASSEASLREEGEKLFF
D: TRBD1; size: NA; V: TRBV28; J: TRBJ2-3; DNA: TGTGCCAGCAGTATGGGACAGCTCGGGGATACGCAGTATTTT; CDR3: CASSMGQLGDTQYF
D: TRBD1; size: few; V: TRBV5-1; J: TRBJ2-2; DNA: TGCGCCAGCAGCTGGGGACAGGGGAACACCGGGGAGCTGTTTTTT; CDR3: CASSWGQGNTGELFF
D: NA; size: many; V: TRBV29-1; J: TRBJ2-1; DNA: TGCAGCGTTGTAAAGGGGGTGTACAATGAGCAGTTCTTC; CDR3: CSVVKGVYNEQFF
D: TRBD2; size: NA; V: TRBV6-1; J: TRBJ2-5; DNA: TGTGCCAGCGCTCGTAGCGGGGGGAACCAAGAGACCCAGTACTTC; CDR3: CASARSGGNQETQYF
D: NA; size: NA; V: TRBV6-1; J: TRBJ1-6; DNA: TGTGCCAGCACGGGGCGCCTCAATTCACCCCTCCACTTT; CDR3: CASTGRLNSPLHF
D: NA; size: few; V: TRBV30; J: TRBJ2-1; DNA: TGTGCCTGGAGTGTACTAAGAGGGCGAGTAAACAATGAGCAGTTCTTC; CDR3: CAWSVLRGRVNNEQFF
D: TRBD1; size: NA; V: TRBV12-3/TRBV12-4; J: TRBJ2-3; DNA: TGTGCCAGCAGCCGGGGGACAGGTGAAGATACGCAGTATTTT; CDR3: CASSRGTGEDTQYF
D: NA; size: few; V: TRBV9; J: TRBJ2-1; DNA: TGTGCCAGCAGCGGGGAAGGGATTAGCGCGAATGAGCAGTTCTTC; CDR3: CASSGEGISANEQFF
D: TRBD2; size: NA; V: TRBV27; J: TRBJ2-3; DNA: TGTGCCAGCAGTCCATATAGCGGGACCACAGATACGCAGTATTTT; CDR3: CASSPYSGTTDTQYF
D: TRBD2; size: NA; V: TRBV6-5; J: TRBJ2-6; DNA: TGTGCCAGCAGTTACGGTAGCGGGGGATTCTCTGGGGCCAACGTCCTGACTTTC; CDR3: CASSYGSGGFSGANVLTF
D: NA; size: NA; V: TRBV5-1; J: TRBJ2-7; DNA: TGCGCCAGCAGCCCTGGGACCGACTTTAACTACGAGCAGTACTTC; CDR3: CASSPGTDFNYEQYF
D: TRBD2; size: many; V: TRBV5-1; J: TRBJ2-7; DNA: TGCGCCAGCAGCTTCGGGACTATCTACGAGCAGTACTTC; CDR3: CASSFGTIYEQYF
D: NA; size: few; V: TRBV7-9; J: TRBJ2-5; DNA: TGTGCCAGCAGCTTAGGAACCCGGGGGCAAGAGACCCAGTACTTC; CDR3: CASSLGTRGQETQYF
D: TRBD1; size: NA; V: TRBV20-1; J: TRBJ2-1; DNA: TGCAGTGCCCTGATACCCCTCGGGACAGTTAACAATGAGCAGTTCTTC; CDR3: CSALIPLGTVNNEQFF
D: NA; size: few; V: TRBV9; J: TRBJ2-6; DNA: TGTGCCAGCAGCGTATTTCAGGGGGGATCTGGGGCCAACGTCCTGACTTTC; CDR3: CASSVFQGGSGANVLTF
D: NA; size: NA; V: TRBV6-1; J: TRBJ1-5; DNA: TGTGCCAGCAGGGAGAACACAAATCAGCCCCAGCATTTT; CDR3: CASRENTNQPQHF
D: NA; size: few; V: TRBV5-8; J: TRBJ2-7; DNA: TGTGCCAGCAGCTTGGGAGCGGGCAGGGTCGAGCAGTACTTC; CDR3: CASSLGAGRVEQYF
D: TRBD1; size: NA; V: TRBV12-3/TRBV12-4; J: TRBJ2-3; DNA: TGTGCCAGCAGTTTCGGGGACAGGGGTTCAGATACGCAGTATTTT; CDR3: CASSFGDRGSDTQYF
D: NA; size: many; V: TRBV28; J: TRBJ1-1; DNA: TGTGCCAGCAGTTTCCGTCCGAACACTGAAGCTTTCTTT; CDR3: CASSFRPNTEAFF
D: TRBD1; size: few; V: TRBV7-9; J: TRBJ2-7; DNA: TGTGCCAGCAGCTTAGAGAAACAGGGGTACGAGCAGTACTTC; CDR3: CASSLEKQGYEQYF
D: NA; size: few; V: TRBV18; J: TRBJ1-3; DNA: TGTGCCAGCTCCAAGGGGTCTGGAAACACCATATATTTT; CDR3: CASSKGSGNTIYF
D: NA; size: many; V: TRBV20-1; J: TRBJ1-2; DNA: TGCAGTGCTTGGGACCCTCTCGGAGGCTACACCTTC; CDR3: CSAWDPLGGYTF
D: NA; size: NA; V: TRBV2; J: TRBJ2-7; DNA: TGTGCCACCTCCTACGAGCAGTACTTC; CDR3: CATSYEQYF
D: NA; size: few; V: TRBV6-1; J: TRBJ1-6; DNA: TGTGCCAGCACCCACCTTCCCCATTCACCCCTCCACTTT; CDR3: CASTHLPHSPLHF
D: TRBD2; size: few; V: TRBV4-3; J: TRBJ2-3; DNA: TGCGCCAGCAGCCAAGACCTAGCGGGGGGCTTCACAGATACGCAGTATTTT; CDR3: CASSQDLAGGFTDTQYF
D: TRBD1; size: NA; V: TRBV12-3/TRBV12-4; J: TRBJ2-3; DNA: TGTGCCAGCACTCAGACAGGGCCGCAGTATTTT; CDR3: CASTQTGPQYF
D: NA; size: many; V: TRBV12-3/TRBV12-4; J: TRBJ2-7; DNA: TGTGCCAGCAGTAAAACAGGGTTAGTGCGCGAGCAGTACTTC; CDR3: CASSKTGLVREQYF
D: TRBD2; size: few; V: TRBV11-2; J: TRBJ2-5; DNA: TGTGCCAGCAGCCCGGCGGGACTAGCGGGGGAAAGGAGCGAGACCCAGTACTTC; CDR3: CASSPAGLAGERSETQYF
D: NA; size: NA; V: TRBV6-5; J: TRBJ2-1; DNA: TGTGCCAGCAGTTACGAGGCCGGCAATGAGCAGTTCTTC; CDR3: CASSYEAGNEQFF
D: TRBD1; size: NA; V: TRBV27; J: TRBJ1-2; DNA: TGTGCCAGCAGTTCCCCTGACAGGGGTGGCTACACCTTC; CDR3: CASSSPDRGGYTF
D: TRBD2; size: NA; V: TRBV4-1; J: TRBJ2-2; DNA: TGCGCCAGCAGCCAAGATAGCGGGGGTAACACCGGGGAGCTGTTTTTT; CDR3: CASSQDSGGNTGELFF
D: TRBD1; size: many; V: TRBV20-1; J: TRBJ2-7; DNA: TGCAGTGCCCCCGGGACAGGGTCCTCCTACGAGCAGTACTTC; CDR3: CSAPGTGSSYEQYF
D: TRBD2; size: NA; V: TRBV3-1; J: TRBJ2-3; DNA: TGTGCCAGCAGTGACAGCGGGGGGGCAACAGATACGCAGTATTTT; CDR3: CASSDSGGATDTQYF
D: TRBD2; size: many; V: TRBV6-5; J: TRBJ2-7; DNA: TGTGCCAGCAGCGTTACTAGCGGGAGCTCCTACGAGCAGTACTTC; CDR3: CASSVTSGSSYEQYF
D: NA; size: many; V: TRBV29-1; J: TRBJ2-1; DNA: TGCAGCGTTGACTCAGCAAATGAGCAGTTCTTC; CDR3: CSVDSANEQFF
D: NA; size: once; V: TRBV28; J: TRBJ1-5; DNA: TGTGCCAGCAGTTTATATTGGGGGAAGGGCAATCAGCCCCAGCATTTT; CDR3: CASSLYWGKGNQPQHF
D: NA; size: once; V: TRBV5-1; J: TRBJ2-7; DNA: TGCGCCAGCAGCTTGGTCAGCGGAGATGGGGACGAGCAGTACTTC; CDR3: CASSLVSGDGDEQYF
D: TRBD1; size: few; V: TRBV6-5; J: TRBJ2-1; DNA: TGTGCCAGCAGTTACCACATTTCAGGGGGCGGGTACAATGAGCAGTTCTTC; CDR3: CASSYHISGGGYNEQFF
D: NA; size: few; V: TRBV20-1; J: TRBJ1-2; DNA: TGCAGTGCTAGAGATGCCAGGGTTGGCTACACCTTC; CDR3: CSARDARVGYTF